The source of this T cell receptor (beta chain) is a study of shared clonotypes between healthy human individuals. Measured with immunoSEQ multiplex PCR; TCRdb has only the in-frame clones, and not every one. The sample comprises 1.6 million or so clones, around 97% of which are singletons, and 1% to 1.5% rests with the top ten. Material: naive CD4+ T cells sorted from blood. Subset meaning: CD45RA+ positively selected. The receptor was derived from a man younger than 45 in good health.

The CDR3 loop is CASSPRTEDYGYTF. The CDR3, as DNA: TGTGCCAGCTCACCGCGGACAGAGGACTATGGCTACACCTTC. The rearrangement links TRBV18 to TRBJ1-2, with a possible D match to TRBD1 (6 bases). CDR1 and CDR2 (germline): KGHSH, LQKENI. V was shortened by 3 bases and J by 3 bases, with 11 bases between the two germline ends. The CDR3 is 14 residues long.